A selection of T cell receptor beta chains follows, all from one sample in a study of blood T cell repertoires in COVID-19. The method was immunoSEQ multiplex PCR; TCRdb's version includes in-frame clones alone and lacks a portion of them. The repertoire holds about 40,000 clones, with about 89% as singletons. Sequencing was carried out using peripheral blood. The receptors derive from a man between 45 and 60 years old with active COVID-19. Each CDR3 is given with its conserved first and last residue. A D gene is named only where the DNA matches it firmly. Size tells how often a clone was seen (once, few, many) or the class of an expanded clone, and some rows leave it out.

>NA|TRBV18|TRBJ2-3|NA
TGTGCCAGCTCACCGATGGAGGATACGCAGTATTTT
CASSPMEDTQYF
>NA|TRBV5-3|TRBJ2-3|NA
TGTGCCAGAAGCTTCTTAGCTCGCACAGATACGCAGTATTTT
CARSFLARTDTQYF
>TRBD2|TRBV30|TRBJ2-1|NA
TGTGCCTGGAGCGGGACTAGCGGGTACAATGAGCAGTTCTTC
CAWSGTSGYNEQFF
>TRBD1|TRBV18|TRBJ2-5|few
TGTGCCAGCTCATTGGGGACAGCTCGGGGTCAGGAGACCCAGTACTTC
CASSLGTARGQETQYF
>TRBD1|TRBV5-6|TRBJ1-2|NA
TGTGCCAGCAGCACCGGGACAGGCTATGGCTACACCTTC
CASSTGTGYGYTF
>TRBD1|TRBV5-1|TRBJ2-7|NA
TGCGCCAGCAGCTTAGCCGGGACAGGGTTCTACGAGCAGTACTTC
CASSLAGTGFYEQYF
>NA|TRBV6-5|TRBJ1-1|NA
TGTGCCAGCAGTTACGGTTTAGGGGCACATGAAGCTTTCTTT
CASSYGLGAHEAFF
>NA|TRBV10-2|TRBJ2-6|NA
TGCGCCAGCAGTGAGTCGTTCTACTCTGGGGCCAACGTCCTGACTTTC
CASSESFYSGANVLTF
>NA|TRBV30|TRBJ2-6|NA
TGTGCCTGGAGCAAGTCGACAGGTCAACTCTCTGGGGCCAACGTCCTGACTTTC
CAWSKSTGQLSGANVLTF
>NA|TRBV4-3|TRBJ1-1|few
TGCGCCAGCAGCCAAGCAGGGGCGGCTTTCTTT
CASSQAGAAFF
>NA|TRBV29-1|TRBJ2-7|NA
TGCAGCGTTGAAGGCGCAATCGCCTACGAGCAGTACTTC
CSVEGAIAYEQYF
>NA|TRBV18|TRBJ1-1|NA
TGTGCCAGCTCACCTACGGGGGTTAGGCACACTGAAGCTTTCTTT
CASSPTGVRHTEAFF
>TRBD1|TRBV28|TRBJ2-7|few
TGTGCCAGTATCGGACAGGGAAGTTTAAGCTCCTACGAGCAGTACTTC
CASIGQGSLSSYEQYF
>TRBD1|TRBV7-9|TRBJ2-7|many
TGTGCCAGCAGCGCCCTCGACAGGGGTCTTTACGAGCAGTACTTC
CASSALDRGLYEQYF
>TRBD2|TRBV7-3|TRBJ2-7|NA
TGTGCCAGCAGCCCGGGACTAGGAAGCTACGAGCAGTACTTC
CASSPGLGSYEQYF
>TRBD2|TRBV4-2|TRBJ2-1|NA
TGTGCCAGCAGCCTCCTAGCGGGAGACTACAATGAGCAGTTCTTC
CASSLLAGDYNEQFF
>NA|TRBV4-3|TRBJ2-1|once
TGCGCCAGCAGCCACACTAGCGAGCAGTTCTTC
CASSHTSEQFF
>TRBD2|TRBV24-1|TRBJ2-5|few
TGTGCCACCAGTGACCCCGGGACTAGCGGGGAGTACCAAGAGACCCAGTACTTC
CATSDPGTSGEYQETQYF
>NA|TRBV28|TRBJ1-1|few
TGTGCCAGCAGTTTAGGACTGGAAATCACTGAAGCTTTCTTT
CASSLGLEITEAFF
>TRBD2|TRBV9|TRBJ2-4|NA
TGTGCCAGCAGCTCCGGACTAGCCGAAAACATTCAGTACTTC
CASSSGLAENIQYF
>TRBD1|TRBV18|TRBJ1-6|once
TGTGCCAGCTCACCACGCACAGGGGGGAAAGAATCACCCCTCCACTTT
CASSPRTGGKESPLHF
>NA|TRBV27|TRBJ1-5|NA
TGTGCCAGCAGTTTAGGGGAGGGGATTAGGCCCCAGCATTTT
CASSLGEGIRPQHF
>NA|TRBV5-1|TRBJ1-1|NA
TGCGCCAGCACCATTATTGGAGGGAACGGTGAAGCTTTCTTT
CASTIIGGNGEAFF
>TRBD2|TRBV5-1|TRBJ2-7|NA
TGCGCCAGCAGCACGGGGACTAGCGGGACCTACGAGCAGTACTTC
CASSTGTSGTYEQYF
>NA|TRBV28|TRBJ2-3|NA
TGTGCCAGCAAAGCGGCTAGCACAGATACGCAGTATTTT
CASKAASTDTQYF
>NA|TRBV11-2|TRBJ2-1|NA
TGTGCCAGCAGCTTAGACAGGGGACTAAATGAGCAGTTCTTC
CASSLDRGLNEQFF
>TRBD1|TRBV19|TRBJ1-2|NA
TGTGCCAGTGAGGGACAGACTTATGGCTACACCTTC
CASEGQTYGYTF
>TRBD2|TRBV27|TRBJ2-1|medium-sized
TGTGCCAGCAGTTTATTGGAGGGGCTAGCGGCTAATGAGCAGTTCTTC
CASSLLEGLAANEQFF
>NA|TRBV18|TRBJ2-1|NA
TGTGCCAGCTCACCGCCCACCGCTCCAGCGGAGCAGTTCTTC
CASSPPTAPAEQFF
>NA|TRBV13|TRBJ2-7|few
TGTGCCAGCAGCTTAGGCCGGGGCGAGCAGTACTTC
CASSLGRGEQYF
>TRBD1|TRBV7-9|TRBJ1-4|NA
TGTGCCAGCAGCCCGACAGGGGCTAATGAAAAACTGTTTTTT
CASSPTGANEKLFF
>TRBD2|TRBV7-2|TRBJ2-1|NA
TGTGCCAGCAGCTTAGGAGCGGGAGTCTACAATGAGCAGTTCTTC
CASSLGAGVYNEQFF
>NA|TRBV3-1/TRBV3-2|TRBJ1-1|NA
TGTGCCAGCAGCCAAGATAGTCTCCGAACTGAAGCTTTCTTT
CASSQDSLRTEAFF
>NA|TRBV27|TRBJ2-1|once
TGTGCCAGCAGTCCCTCGGGAGACTCCTACAATGAGCAGTTCTTC
CASSPSGDSYNEQFF
>NA|TRBV7-9|TRBJ2-1|few
TGTGCCAGCAGCGGGGGGGCCCGCGGGGAGCAGTTCTTC
CASSGGARGEQFF
>NA|TRBV7-6|TRBJ2-1|NA
TGTGCCAGCAGCTTATCCCCAGACACAGGGAGTGAGCAGTTCTTC
CASSLSPDTGSEQFF
>TRBD1|TRBV19|TRBJ1-5|NA
TGTGCCAGTAGACCGGACAGGGGAAATCAGCCCCAGCATTTT
CASRPDRGNQPQHF
>NA|TRBV7-9|TRBJ2-5|NA
TGTGCCTCTGAAAGAGTTGACGGGGAAGAGACCCAGTACTTC
CASERVDGEETQYF
>NA|TRBV27|TRBJ2-1|NA
TGTGCCAGCAGTTTTCCAACAGGGTCGCAGTTCTTC
CASSFPTGSQFF
>NA|TRBV2|TRBJ1-5|NA
TGTGCCAGCAAGAGGGATCGCAATCAGCCCCAGCATTTT
CASKRDRNQPQHF
>NA|TRBV27|TRBJ2-1|NA
TGTGCCAGCAGTTTAGGCGGGGCTGAGCAGTTCTTC
CASSLGGAEQFF
>NA|TRBV6-5|TRBJ1-1|once
TGTGCCAGCAGTTACTCCCCCTACCCGAACACTGAAGCTTTCTTT
CASSYSPYPNTEAFF
>NA|TRBV18|TRBJ2-2|NA
TGTGCCAGCTCACCAGGGACAGGGTTAGCGGGAGCCTCCGGGGAGCTGTTTTTT
CASSPGTGLAGASGELFF
>NA|TRBV19|TRBJ1-2|NA
TGTGCCAGTAGTATAGGGGCAGACCTTTATGGCTACACCTTC
CASSIGADLYGYTF
>TRBD1|TRBV18|TRBJ2-5|NA
TGTGCCAGCGTAGGGACAGCCCAAGAGACCCAGTACTTC
CASVGTAQETQYF
>TRBD1|TRBV9|TRBJ2-3|NA
TGTGCCAGCAGCCCACAGGGGCTGGGGACAGATACGCAGTATTTT
CASSPQGLGTDTQYF
>TRBD1|TRBV4-3|TRBJ1-2|NA
TGCGCCAGCAGCCGGGTGGGACAGGGAGACTATGGCTACACCTTC
CASSRVGQGDYGYTF